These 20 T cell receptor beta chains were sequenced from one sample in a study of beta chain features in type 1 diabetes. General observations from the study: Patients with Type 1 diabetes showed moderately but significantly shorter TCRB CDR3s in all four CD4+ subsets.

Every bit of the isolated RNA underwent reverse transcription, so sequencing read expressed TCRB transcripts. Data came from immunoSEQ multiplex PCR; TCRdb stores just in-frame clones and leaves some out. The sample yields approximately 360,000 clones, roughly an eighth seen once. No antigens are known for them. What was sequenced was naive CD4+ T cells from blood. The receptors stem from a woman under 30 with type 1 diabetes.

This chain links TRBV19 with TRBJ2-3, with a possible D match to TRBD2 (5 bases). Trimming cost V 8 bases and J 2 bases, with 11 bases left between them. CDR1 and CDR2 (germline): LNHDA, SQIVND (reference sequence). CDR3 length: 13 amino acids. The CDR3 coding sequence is TGTGCCAGTTCACACGGGAACACAGATACGCAGTATTTT. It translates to CASSHGNTDTQYF.

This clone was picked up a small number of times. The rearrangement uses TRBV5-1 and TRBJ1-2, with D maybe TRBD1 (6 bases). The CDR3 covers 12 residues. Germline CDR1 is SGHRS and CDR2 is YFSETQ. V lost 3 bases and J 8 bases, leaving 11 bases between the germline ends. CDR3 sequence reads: CASSSTGGGYTF. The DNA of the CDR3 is TGCGCCAGCAGCTCGACAGGCGGCGGCTACACCTTC.

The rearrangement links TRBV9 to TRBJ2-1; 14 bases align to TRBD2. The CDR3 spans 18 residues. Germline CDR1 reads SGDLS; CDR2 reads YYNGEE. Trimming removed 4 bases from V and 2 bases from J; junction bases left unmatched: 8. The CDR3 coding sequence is TGTGCCAGCAGCTTTAGGGGGACTAGCGGGAGCACCTACAATGAGCAGTTCTTC. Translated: CASSFRGTSGSTYNEQFF.

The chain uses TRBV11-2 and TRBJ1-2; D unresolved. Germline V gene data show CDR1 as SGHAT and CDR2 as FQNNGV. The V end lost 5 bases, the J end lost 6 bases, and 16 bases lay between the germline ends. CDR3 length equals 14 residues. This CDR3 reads CASSTSGVNNGYTF. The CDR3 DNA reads TGTGCCAGCAGCACCAGTGGAGTTAATAATGGCTACACCTTC.

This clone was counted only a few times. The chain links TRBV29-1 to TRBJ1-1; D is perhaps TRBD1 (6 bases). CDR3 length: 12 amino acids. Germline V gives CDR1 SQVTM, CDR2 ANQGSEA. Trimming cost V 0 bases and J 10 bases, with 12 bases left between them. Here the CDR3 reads CSVEDSGVPAFF. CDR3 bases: TGCAGCGTTGAAGATTCAGGGGTCCCAGCTTTCTTT.

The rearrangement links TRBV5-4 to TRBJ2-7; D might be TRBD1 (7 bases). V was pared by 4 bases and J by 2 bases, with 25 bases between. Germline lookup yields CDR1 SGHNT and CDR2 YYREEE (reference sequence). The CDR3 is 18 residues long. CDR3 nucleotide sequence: TGTGCCAGCAGCCTGACCAGGGGGAGGCTAGCGACTACCTACGAGCAGTACTTC. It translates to CASSLTRGRLATTYEQYF.

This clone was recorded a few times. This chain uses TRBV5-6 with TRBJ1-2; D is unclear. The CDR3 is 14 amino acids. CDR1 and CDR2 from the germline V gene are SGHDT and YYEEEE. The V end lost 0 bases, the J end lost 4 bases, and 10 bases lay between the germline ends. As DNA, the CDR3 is TGTGCCAGCAGCTTGGAGGGAGTCGGCTATGGCTACACCTTC. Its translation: CASSLEGVGYGYTF.

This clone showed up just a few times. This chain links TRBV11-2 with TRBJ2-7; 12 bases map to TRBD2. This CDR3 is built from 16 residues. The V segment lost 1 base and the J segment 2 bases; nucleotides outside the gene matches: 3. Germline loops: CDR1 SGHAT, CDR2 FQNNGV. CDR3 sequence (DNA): TGTGCCAGCAGCTTAGTTCCTAGCGGGGGGGCCTACGAGCAGTACTTC. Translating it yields CASSLVPSGGAYEQYF.

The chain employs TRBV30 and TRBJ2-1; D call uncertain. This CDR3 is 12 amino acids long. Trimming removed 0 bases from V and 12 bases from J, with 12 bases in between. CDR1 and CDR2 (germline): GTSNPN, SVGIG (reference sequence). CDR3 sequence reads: CAWSVSSPRQFF. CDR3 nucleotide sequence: TGTGCCTGGAGTGTGTCGAGTCCACGGCAGTTCTTC.

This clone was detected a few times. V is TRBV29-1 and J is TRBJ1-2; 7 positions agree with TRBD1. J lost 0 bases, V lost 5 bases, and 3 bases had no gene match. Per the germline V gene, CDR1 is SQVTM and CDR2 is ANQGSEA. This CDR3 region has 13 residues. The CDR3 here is CSVWDSPNYGYTF. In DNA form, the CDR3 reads TGCAGCGTTTGGGACAGCCCTAACTATGGCTACACCTTC.

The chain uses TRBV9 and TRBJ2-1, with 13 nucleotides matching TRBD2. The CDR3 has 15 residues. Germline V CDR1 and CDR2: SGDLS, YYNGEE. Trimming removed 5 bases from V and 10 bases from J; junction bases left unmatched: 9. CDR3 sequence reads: CASRELAGGPGEQFF. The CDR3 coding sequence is TGTGCCAGCAGGGAACTAGCGGGAGGGCCAGGAGAGCAGTTCTTC.

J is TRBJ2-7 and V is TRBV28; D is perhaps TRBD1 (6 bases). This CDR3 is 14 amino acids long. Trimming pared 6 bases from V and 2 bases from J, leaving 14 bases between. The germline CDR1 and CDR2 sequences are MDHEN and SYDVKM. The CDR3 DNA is TGTGCCAGCAGATTCCCTGGACAGCCCTACGAGCAGTACTTC. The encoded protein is CASRFPGQPYEQYF.

The CDR3 loop reads CSVVTGVSNQPQHF. The CDR3 DNA reads as TGCAGCGTGGTCACAGGGGTTAGCAATCAGCCCCAGCATTTT. The rearrangement joins TRBV29-1 to TRBJ1-5, with 7 nucleotides matching TRBD1. CDR3 length equals 14 residues. CDR1 and CDR2 (germline): SQVTM, ANQGSEA. V dropped 6 bases and J dropped 0; count of bases not matched to a gene: 5.

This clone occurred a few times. The CDR3 is CASSPTPDRGFGYGYTF. For the CDR3, the DNA is TGCGCCAGCAGCCCAACGCCCGACAGGGGTTTTGGATATGGCTACACCTTC. V and J are TRBV5-1 and TRBJ1-2; TRBD1 matches at 8 bases. Germline V CDR1 and CDR2: SGHRS, YFSETQ. The J segment lost 5 bases and the V segment lost 4 bases, leaving 16 bases of the junction unmatched. This CDR3 contains 17 residues.

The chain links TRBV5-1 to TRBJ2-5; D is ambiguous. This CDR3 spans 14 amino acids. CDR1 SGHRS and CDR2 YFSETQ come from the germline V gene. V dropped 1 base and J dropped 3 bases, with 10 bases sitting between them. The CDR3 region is CASSLTTAEETQYF. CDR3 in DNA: TGCGCCAGCAGCTTGACTACGGCAGAAGAGACCCAGTACTTC.

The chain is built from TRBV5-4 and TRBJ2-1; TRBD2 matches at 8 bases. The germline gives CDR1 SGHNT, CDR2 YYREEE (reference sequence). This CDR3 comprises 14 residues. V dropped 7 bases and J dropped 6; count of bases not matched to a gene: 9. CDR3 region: CASYLAGGPNEQFF. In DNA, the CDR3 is TGTGCCAGCTACTTGGCGGGGGGCCCCAATGAGCAGTTCTTC.

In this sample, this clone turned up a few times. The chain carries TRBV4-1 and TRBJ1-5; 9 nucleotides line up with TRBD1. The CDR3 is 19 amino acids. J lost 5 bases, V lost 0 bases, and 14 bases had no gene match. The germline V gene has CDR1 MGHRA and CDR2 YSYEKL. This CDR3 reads CASSQDRIRDRDRDQPQHF. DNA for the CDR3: TGCGCCAGCAGCCAAGATCGGATAAGGGACAGGGACCGCGATCAGCCCCAGCATTTT.

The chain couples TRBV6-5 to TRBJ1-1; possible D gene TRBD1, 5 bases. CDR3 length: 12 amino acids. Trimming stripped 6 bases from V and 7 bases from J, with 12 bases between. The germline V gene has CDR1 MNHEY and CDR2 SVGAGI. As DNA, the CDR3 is TGTGCCAGCAGCCCAAGGGGACTTGAAGCTTTCTTT. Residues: CASSPRGLEAFF.

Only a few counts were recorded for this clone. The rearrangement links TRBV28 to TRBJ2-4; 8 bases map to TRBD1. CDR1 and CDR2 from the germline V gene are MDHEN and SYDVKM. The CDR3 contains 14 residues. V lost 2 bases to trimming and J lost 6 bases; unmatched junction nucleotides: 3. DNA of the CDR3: TGTGCCAGCAGTTTACCCGACAGGGGAAACATTCAGTACTTC. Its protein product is CASSLPDRGNIQYF.

The CDR3 spells CSAVRENTEAFF. CDR3 coding DNA: TGCAGCGCCGTCAGGGAGAACACTGAAGCTTTCTTT. The genes are TRBV29-1 and TRBJ1-1, with D maybe TRBD1 (5 bases). Trimming removed 7 bases at V and 1 base at J, with 10 bases between. Germline V gives CDR1 SQVTM, CDR2 ANQGSEA. The CDR3 loop spans 12 amino acids.